This entry lists 27 T cell receptor beta chains sequenced from one sample in a study of T cell responses to AZD1222 COVID-19 vaccine (dated by TCRdb to about 2021). The library was prepared using the immunoSEQ multiplex PCR assay. TCRdb re-hosts the immuneACCESS table, in-frame sequences only. Its copies lack some clones; in the studies checked, an unresolved V gene accounts for under half of them, and the cause for the rest is not known. The sample includes approximately 150,000 clones, with roughly 89% observed a single time. The top ten hold approximately 8% of the sample. The time point label for this specimen denotes: about 28 days (+/-7) after the second vaccine dose. The treatment or condition label for this specimen denotes: meningococcal conjugate vaccine given as trial control. The sample here was peripheral blood, taken 28 days after the second dose of the MenACWY control vaccine. These receptors all come from an adult who received the MenACWY meningococcal vaccine as a control.

This clone has a single count. The V and J genes are TRBV19 and TRBJ1-1, with D hard to call. The CDR3 extends over 13 amino acids. In germline, CDR1 is LNHDA, CDR2 SQIVND (reference sequence). The V end lost 1 base, the J end lost 3 bases, and 6 bases lay between the germline ends. CDR3 amino acids: CASSIARDTEAFF. DNA of the CDR3: TGTGCCAGTAGTATAGCTAGAGACACTGAAGCTTTCTTT.

This clone was found once. This chain joins TRBV19 and TRBJ2-2; unclear D gene. Trimming pared 1 base from V and 4 bases from J, leaving 10 bases between. The CDR3 extends over 15 amino acids. CDR1 is LNHDA, CDR2 SQIVND, per germline (reference sequence). CDR3 protein: CASSIAQVGTGELFF. DNA of the CDR3: TGTGCCAGTAGTATAGCTCAGGTGGGCACCGGGGAGCTGTTTTTT.

In DNA, the CDR3 is TGTGCCAGCAGCGCCGAGACTAGCTCAGACACCTACAATGAGCAGTTCTTC. This translates into CASSAETSSDTYNEQFF. V is TRBV5-6 and J is TRBJ2-1; 7 bases are shared with TRBD2. The V segment lost 4 bases and the J segment 2 bases; nucleotides outside the gene matches: 12. The CDR3 sequence is 17 residues long. Germline V gene data show CDR1 as SGHDT and CDR2 as YYEEEE.

The chain is built from TRBV18 and TRBJ2-7; unclear D gene. The V gene lost 0 bases and the J gene lost 3 bases, with 12 bases spanning the gap. From germline, CDR1 is KGHSH and CDR2 LQKENI. CDR3 length equals 15 residues. The CDR3 coding sequence is TGTGCCAGCTCACCACCAGGATTATACGGCTACGAGCAGTACTTC. Protein sequence: CASSPPGLYGYEQYF.

This clone came up once. The J gene is TRBJ2-7, the V gene TRBV3-1 (or the pseudogene TRBV3-2), with D tentatively TRBD1 (6 bases). Germline V CDR1 and CDR2: LGHDT, YNNKEL (reference sequence). The CDR3 length is 15 residues. V dropped 7 bases and J dropped 6 bases, with 22 bases sitting between them. The CDR3 protein is CASNLPGHQGLEQYF. The DNA of the CDR3 is TGTGCCAGCAACCTACCGGGACATCAGGGGCTCGAGCAGTACTTC.

This chain joins TRBV6-5 and TRBJ1-1; D gene unclear. Trimming cost V 8 bases and J 1 base, with 5 bases left between them. The CDR3 runs to 11 residues. Germline values: CDR1 MNHEY, CDR2 SVGAGI. CDR3 sequence: CASWGNTEAFF. The CDR3, as DNA: TGTGCCAGCTGGGGGAACACTGAAGCTTTCTTT.

The gene calls are TRBV24-1 and TRBJ2-3, with 9 nucleotides matching TRBD2. Losses at the gene ends were 7 bases for V and 5 bases for J; bases not matched to a gene: 6. Germline CDR1 is KGHDR and CDR2 is SFDVKD. This CDR3 has 14 residues. CDR3 loop: CATSIAGAKDTQYF. Here the CDR3 DNA reads TGTGCCACCAGCATAGCGGGAGCGAAAGATACGCAGTATTTT.

The chain uses TRBV15 and TRBJ2-1, with D possibly being TRBD2 (8 bases). The germline gives CDR1 LNHNV, CDR2 YYDKDF (reference sequence). Trimming took off 0 bases at V and 0 bases at J, with 15 bases between the two ends. CDR3 length: 18 residues. CDR3 sequence: CATSRDRGLAGSYNEQFF. The CDR3 bases are TGTGCCACCAGCAGAGATAGGGGGCTAGCGGGCTCCTACAATGAGCAGTTCTTC.

This chain uses TRBV6-5 with TRBJ2-7; maybe TRBD1 (6 bases). The length of the CDR3 is 16 residues. The germline gives CDR1 MNHEY, CDR2 SVGAGI. V dropped 2 bases and J dropped 3 bases, with 17 bases sitting between them. CDR3 DNA: TGTGCCAGCAGTTACCTGAACCCAGGGGACGGCTACGAGCAGTACTTC. The encoded protein is CASSYLNPGDGYEQYF.

The CDR3 DNA reads TGTGCCAGCAGGACCCTATCGACAGGGAGAAATGAGCAGTTCTTC. It translates to CASRTLSTGRNEQFF. V and J are TRBV6-5 and TRBJ2-1, with 7 bases lining up with TRBD1. J was trimmed by 7 bases and V by 6 bases; bases with no gene match: 12. This CDR3 has 15 residues. Looked up from germline, CDR1 is MNHEY and CDR2 is SVGAGI.

The V gene is TRBV7-8, the J gene TRBJ1-5; 11 bases align to TRBD1. The ends lost 3 bases at V and 6 bases at J; junction bases unmatched: 16. There are 19 residues in the CDR3. Germline V gene sequence: CDR1 SGHVS, CDR2 FQNEAQ. The CDR3 coding sequence is TGTGCCAGCAGCTTGAAGTGGGGACAGGGGGAAATTTTAGCTCAGCCCCAGCATTTT. This gives the protein CASSLKWGQGEILAQPQHF.

The chain carries TRBV6-5 and TRBJ2-2; D gene uncertain. The CDR3 spans 15 residues. Germline CDR1 is MNHEY and CDR2 is SVGAGI. Deletions cut 8 bases from V and 1 base from J, with 14 bases between. The CDR3 DNA is TGTGCCAGCGGGTACTTAGCCGGGAACACCGGGGAGCTGTTTTTT. Its protein is CASGYLAGNTGELFF.

Here the CDR3 reads CASSPGQGAEEPQHF. The CDR3, as DNA: TGTGCCAGTAGTCCGGGACAGGGGGCAGAGGAGCCCCAGCATTTT. The chain has TRBV19 and TRBJ1-5; 12 bases fit TRBD1. V shed 5 bases, J shed 8 bases, and the junction held 7 bases outside the gene matches. The CDR3 has 15 residues. CDR1 and CDR2 from the germline V gene are LNHDA and SQIVND (reference sequence). The full variable domain, completed using reference TRBV19 and TRBJ1-5, is DGGITQSPKYLFRKEGQNVTLSCEQNLNHDAMYWYRQDPGQGLRLIYYSQIVNDFQKGDIAEGYSVSREKKESFPLTVTSAQKNPTAFYLCASSPGQGAEEPQHFGDGTRLSIL.

The J gene is TRBJ1-1, the V gene TRBV7-2; D is ambiguous. Between the trimmed V and J ends, which lost 1 base and 1 base, there was a span of 4 bases. This CDR3 spans 13 amino acids. Germline V gives CDR1 SGHTA, CDR2 FQGNSA. CDR3 bases: TGTGCCAGCAGCTTAGTCAGGAACACTGAAGCTTTCTTT. This encodes CASSLVRNTEAFF.

The genes are TRBV19 and TRBJ1-1; 7 bases map to TRBD1. This CDR3 comprises 15 residues. V dropped 5 bases and J dropped 3; count of bases not matched to a gene: 9. Germline CDR1 reads LNHDA; CDR2 reads SQIVND (reference sequence). CDR3 amino acids: CASSLRDSRYTEAFF. The CDR3 region has the DNA TGTGCCAGTAGTCTCCGGGACAGCCGCTACACTGAAGCTTTCTTT.

This sequence joins TRBV19 and TRBJ2-1; D perhaps matches TRBD2 (6 bases). The CDR3 covers 12 residues. In germline, CDR1 is LNHDA, CDR2 SQIVND (reference sequence). V was pared by 9 bases and J by 7 bases, with 13 bases between. CDR3 in amino acids: CASGSSGNEQFF. The CDR3 DNA follows: TGTGCCAGCGGGAGCTCGGGGAATGAGCAGTTCTTC.

This chain joins TRBV7-2 and TRBJ2-5, with D possibly being TRBD2 (6 bases). The CDR3 runs to 16 residues. The ends were cut back, 2 bases at V and 1 base at J, with 14 bases in the middle. CDR1 and CDR2 from the germline V gene are SGHTA and FQGNSA. The CDR3 region is CASSLSYASVQETQYF. The CDR3, as DNA: TGTGCCAGCAGCTTAAGTTACGCTAGCGTCCAAGAGACCCAGTACTTC.

The DNA of the CDR3 is TGTGCCAGTAGGTTGACCAGTCGAGACGAGCAGTACTTC. This encodes CASRLTSRDEQYF. The chain combines TRBV19 with TRBJ2-7; no definite D call. V lost 6 bases to trimming and J lost 5 bases, with 14 bases between them. This CDR3 has 13 amino acids. Germline-derived CDR1 and CDR2 are LNHDA and SQIVND (reference sequence).

The chain uses TRBV6-2 or TRBV6-3 and TRBJ1-5; a weak D match, TRBD1 (6 bases). V lost 5 bases to trimming and J lost 0 bases, with 8 bases between them. CDR1 and CDR2 (germline): MNHEY, SVGEGT. This CDR3 has 14 residues. In nucleotides, the CDR3 is TGTGCCAGCAGTCGGACAGATAGCAATCAGCCCCAGCATTTT. Protein product: CASSRTDSNQPQHF.

The genes are TRBV27 and TRBJ2-5, with D perhaps assigned TRBD1 or TRBD2 (6 bases each). The germline V gene has CDR1 MNHEY and CDR2 SMNVEV (reference sequence). The V end was cut by 5 bases, the J end by 6 bases, with 25 bases between. CDR3 size: 17 residues. The CDR3, as DNA: TGTGCCAGCAGTGAGGGCCGGGGGCGCACAAAACAGAAGACCCAGTACTTC. It yields the protein CASSEGRGRTKQKTQYF.

The rearrangement uses TRBV25-1 and TRBJ1-2; maybe TRBD1 (5 bases). The CDR3 extends over 13 amino acids. Germline V gives CDR1 MGHDK, CDR2 SYGVNS. CDR3 bases: TGTGCAGCGTCCCAGGGTTGGGGCTATGGCTACACCTTC. Translation gives CAASQGWGYGYTF.

The rearrangement joins TRBV14 to TRBJ2-7; D ambiguous. Trimming shortened V by 4 bases and J by 2 bases, and 6 bases separated the two germline ends. The CDR3 runs 12 residues. Per the germline V gene, CDR1 is SGHDN and CDR2 is FVKESK. As DNA, the CDR3 is TGTGCCAGCAGCCGATCCACCTACGAGCAGTACTTC. Protein product: CASSRSTYEQYF.

J is TRBJ1-2 and V is TRBV29-1; no definite D call. The CDR3 extends over 13 amino acids. V lost 3 bases and J 6 bases, leaving 14 bases between the germline ends. Germline loops: CDR1 SQVTM, CDR2 ANQGSEA. The CDR3: CSVDNSPSDGYTF. The CDR3 DNA reads TGCAGCGTTGACAACAGCCCCTCGGATGGCTACACCTTC.

DNA of the CDR3: TGTGCCAGTAGTACAGGACAGGGAGAGCAGTACTTC. Amino acids: CASSTGQGEQYF. The chain joins TRBV19 to TRBJ2-7; the match to TRBD1 covers 8 bases. The ends lost 4 bases at V and 7 bases at J; junction bases unmatched: 3. Germline V gene lookup returns CDR1 LNHDA and CDR2 SQIVND (reference sequence). The CDR3 loop spans 12 amino acids.

The V call is TRBV30, the J call TRBJ1-6; D gene ambiguous. With 2 bases removed from V and 8 bases from J, the gap between germline ends came to 7 bases. Germline V gives CDR1 GTSNPN, CDR2 SVGIG (reference sequence). The CDR3 has 12 amino acids. CDR3 in amino acids: CAWSLRDSPLHF. The DNA of the CDR3 is TGTGCCTGGAGTCTCCGGGATTCACCCCTCCACTTT.

The genes are TRBV19 and TRBJ2-5; D ambiguous. The CDR3 spans 14 residues. V was pared by 4 bases and J by 5 bases, with 14 bases between. The germline gives CDR1 LNHDA, CDR2 SQIVND (reference sequence). The CDR3 bases are TGTGCCAGTAGTACCGCAGGCAGGCTGGAGACCCAGTACTTC. Its translation is CASSTAGRLETQYF.

DNA for the CDR3: TGCAGCGTTGTTTCATTTCCCGAGCAGTACTTC. This sequence encodes CSVVSFPEQYF. The J gene is TRBJ2-7, the V gene TRBV29-1; the D is unclear. Germline CDR1 reads SQVTM; CDR2 reads ANQGSEA. The CDR3 spans 11 residues. V was clipped by 4 bases and J by 6 bases, with 10 bases between them.